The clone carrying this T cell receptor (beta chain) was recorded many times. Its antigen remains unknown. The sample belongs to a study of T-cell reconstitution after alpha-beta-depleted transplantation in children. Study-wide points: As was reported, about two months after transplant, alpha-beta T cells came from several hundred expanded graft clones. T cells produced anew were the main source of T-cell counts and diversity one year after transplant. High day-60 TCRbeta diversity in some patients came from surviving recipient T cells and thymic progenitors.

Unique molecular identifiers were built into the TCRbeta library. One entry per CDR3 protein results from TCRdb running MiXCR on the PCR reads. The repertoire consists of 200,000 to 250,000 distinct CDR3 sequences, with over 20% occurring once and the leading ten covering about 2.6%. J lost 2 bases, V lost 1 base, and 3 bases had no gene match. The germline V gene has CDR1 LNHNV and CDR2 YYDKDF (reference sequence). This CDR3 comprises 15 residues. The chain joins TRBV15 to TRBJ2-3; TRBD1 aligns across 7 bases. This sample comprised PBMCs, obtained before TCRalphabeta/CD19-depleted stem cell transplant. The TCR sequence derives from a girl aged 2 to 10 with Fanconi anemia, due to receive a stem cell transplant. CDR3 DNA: TGTGCCACCAGCAGAGTGGGACAGCACACAGATACGCAGTATTTT. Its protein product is CATSRVGQHTDTQYF.